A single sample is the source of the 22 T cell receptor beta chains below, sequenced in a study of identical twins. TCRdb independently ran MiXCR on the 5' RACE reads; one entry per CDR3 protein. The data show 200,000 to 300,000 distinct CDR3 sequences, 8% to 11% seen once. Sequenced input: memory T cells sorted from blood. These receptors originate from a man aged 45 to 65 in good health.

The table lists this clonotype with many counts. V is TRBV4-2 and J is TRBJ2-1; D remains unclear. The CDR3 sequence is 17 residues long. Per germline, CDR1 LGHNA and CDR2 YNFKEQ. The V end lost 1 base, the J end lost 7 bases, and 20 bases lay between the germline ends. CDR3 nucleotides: TGTGCCAGCAGCCAAGTTGCTAGGGCGAGAGGTCGGAATGAGCAGTTCTTC. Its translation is CASSQVARARGRNEQFF.

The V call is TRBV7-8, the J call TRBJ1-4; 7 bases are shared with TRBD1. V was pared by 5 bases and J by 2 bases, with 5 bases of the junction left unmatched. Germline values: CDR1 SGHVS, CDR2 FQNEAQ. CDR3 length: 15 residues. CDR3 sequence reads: CASSPSQGTNEKLFF. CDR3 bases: TGTGCCAGCAGCCCCTCACAGGGGACTAATGAAAAACTGTTTTTT.

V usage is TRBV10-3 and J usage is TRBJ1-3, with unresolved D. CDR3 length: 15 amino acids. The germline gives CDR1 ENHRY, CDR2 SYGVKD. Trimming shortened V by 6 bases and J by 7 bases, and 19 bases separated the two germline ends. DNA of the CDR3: TGTGCCATCAGGGGAGATCGAGAGGTCGGGAACACCATATATTTT. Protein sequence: CAIRGDREVGNTIYF.

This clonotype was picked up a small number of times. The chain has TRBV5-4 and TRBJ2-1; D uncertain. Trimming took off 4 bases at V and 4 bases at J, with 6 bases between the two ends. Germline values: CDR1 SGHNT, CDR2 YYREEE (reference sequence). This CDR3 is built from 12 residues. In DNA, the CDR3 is TGTGCCAGCAGCCACCCATACAATGAGCAGTTCTTC. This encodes CASSHPYNEQFF.

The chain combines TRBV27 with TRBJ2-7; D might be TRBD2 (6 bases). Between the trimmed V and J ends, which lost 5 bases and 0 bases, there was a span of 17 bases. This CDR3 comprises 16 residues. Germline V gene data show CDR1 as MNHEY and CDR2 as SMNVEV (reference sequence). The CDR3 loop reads CASSPPGAGSSYEQYF. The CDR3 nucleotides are TGTGCCAGCAGTCCCCCCGGTGCGGGAAGCTCCTACGAGCAGTACTTC.

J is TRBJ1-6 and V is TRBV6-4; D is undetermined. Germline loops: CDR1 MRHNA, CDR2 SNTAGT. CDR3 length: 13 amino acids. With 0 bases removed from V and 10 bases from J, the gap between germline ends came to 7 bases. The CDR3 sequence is CASSDSISSPLHF. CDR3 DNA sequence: TGTGCCAGCAGTGACTCGATATCCTCACCCCTCCACTTT.

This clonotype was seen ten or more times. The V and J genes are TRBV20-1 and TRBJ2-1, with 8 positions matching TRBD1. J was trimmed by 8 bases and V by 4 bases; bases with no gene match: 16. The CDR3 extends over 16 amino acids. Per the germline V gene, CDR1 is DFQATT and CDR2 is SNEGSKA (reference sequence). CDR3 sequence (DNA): TGCAGTGCTACCCCGTGGACAGGGCAATCCCACGATGAGCAGTTCTTC. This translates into CSATPWTGQSHDEQFF.

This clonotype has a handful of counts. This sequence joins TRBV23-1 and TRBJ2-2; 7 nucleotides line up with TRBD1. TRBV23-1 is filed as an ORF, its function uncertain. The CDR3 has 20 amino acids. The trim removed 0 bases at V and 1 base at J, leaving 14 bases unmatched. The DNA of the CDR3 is TGCGCCAGCAGTCAATCGGCCACCGACAGGGTGGAGAGGAACACCGGGGAGCTGTTTTTT. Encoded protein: CASSQSATDRVERNTGELFF.

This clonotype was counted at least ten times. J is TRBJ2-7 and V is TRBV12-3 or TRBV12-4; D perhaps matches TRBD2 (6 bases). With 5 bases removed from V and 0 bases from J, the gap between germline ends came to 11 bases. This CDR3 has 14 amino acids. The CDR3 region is CASSRLGGSYEQYF. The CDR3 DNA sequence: TGTGCCAGCAGTCGCCTGGGGGGCTCCTACGAGCAGTACTTC.

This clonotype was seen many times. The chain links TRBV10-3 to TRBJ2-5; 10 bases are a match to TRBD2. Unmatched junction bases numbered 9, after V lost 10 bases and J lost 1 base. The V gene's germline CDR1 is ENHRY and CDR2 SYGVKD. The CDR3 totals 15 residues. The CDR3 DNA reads TGTGCCACTTCCACGATAGCGGGAGGCCAAGAGACCCAGTACTTC. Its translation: CATSTIAGGQETQYF.

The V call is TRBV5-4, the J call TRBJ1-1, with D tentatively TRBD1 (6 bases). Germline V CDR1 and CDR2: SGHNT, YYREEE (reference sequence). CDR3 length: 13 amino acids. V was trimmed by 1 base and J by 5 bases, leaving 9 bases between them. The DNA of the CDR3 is TGTGCCAGCAGCTTGAAGGGGGGAACTGAAGCTTTCTTT. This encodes CASSLKGGTEAFF.

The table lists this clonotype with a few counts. The CDR3 reads CSVLSVGGNQPQHF. CDR3 DNA: TGCAGCGTTCTCTCGGTTGGTGGCAATCAGCCCCAGCATTTT. This chain joins TRBV29-1 and TRBJ1-5; unclear D gene. The CDR3 sequence is 14 residues long. V was clipped by 5 bases and J by 2 bases, with 13 bases between them. CDR1 and CDR2 from the germline V gene are SQVTM and ANQGSEA.

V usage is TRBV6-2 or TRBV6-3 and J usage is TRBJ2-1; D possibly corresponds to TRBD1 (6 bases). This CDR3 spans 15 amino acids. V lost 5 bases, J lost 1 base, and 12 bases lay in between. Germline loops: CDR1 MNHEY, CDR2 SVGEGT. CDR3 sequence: CASSTRTESYNEQFF. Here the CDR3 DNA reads TGTGCCAGCAGTACCCGGACAGAATCCTACAATGAGCAGTTCTTC.

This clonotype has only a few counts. The CDR3 loop is CASSLVWASGRAGEQYF. CDR3 nucleotide sequence: TGTGCCAGCAGCTTAGTTTGGGCTAGCGGGAGGGCCGGCGAGCAGTACTTC. The chain uses TRBV7-2 and TRBJ2-7; TRBD2 matches 12 bases. The CDR3 sequence is 17 residues long. Germline trimming cut 1 base from V and 6 bases from J; bases unmatched to any gene: 10. Germline CDR1 reads SGHTA; CDR2 reads FQGNSA. Full variable domain (rest looked up from reference TRBV7-2 and TRBJ2-7): GAGVSQSPSNKVTEKGKDVELRCDPISGHTALYWYRQSLGQGLEFLIYFQGNSAPDKSGLPSDRFSAERTGGSVSTLTIQRTQQEDSAVYLCASSLVWASGRAGEQYFGPGTRLTVT.

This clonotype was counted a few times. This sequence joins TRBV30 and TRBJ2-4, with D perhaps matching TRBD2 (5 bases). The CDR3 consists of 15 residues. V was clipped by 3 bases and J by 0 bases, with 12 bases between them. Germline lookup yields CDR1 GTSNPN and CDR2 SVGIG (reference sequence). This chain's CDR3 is CAWSHRLKAKNIQYF. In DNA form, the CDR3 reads TGTGCCTGGAGCCACAGACTAAAAGCCAAAAACATTCAGTACTTC.

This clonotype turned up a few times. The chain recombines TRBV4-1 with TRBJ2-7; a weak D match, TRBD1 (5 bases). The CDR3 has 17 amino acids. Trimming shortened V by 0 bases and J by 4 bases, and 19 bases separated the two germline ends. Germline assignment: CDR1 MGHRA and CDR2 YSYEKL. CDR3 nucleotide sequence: TGCGCCAGCAGCCAAGATTCCTTGGGGCCGATTTTTTACGAGCAGTACTTC. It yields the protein CASSQDSLGPIFYEQYF.

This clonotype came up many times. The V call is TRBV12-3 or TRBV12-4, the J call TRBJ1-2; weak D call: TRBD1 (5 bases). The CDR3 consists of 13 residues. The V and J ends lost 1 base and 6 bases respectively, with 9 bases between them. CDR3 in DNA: TGTGCCAGCAGTTTAGAGAGGGGCCATGGCTACACCTTC. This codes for CASSLERGHGYTF.

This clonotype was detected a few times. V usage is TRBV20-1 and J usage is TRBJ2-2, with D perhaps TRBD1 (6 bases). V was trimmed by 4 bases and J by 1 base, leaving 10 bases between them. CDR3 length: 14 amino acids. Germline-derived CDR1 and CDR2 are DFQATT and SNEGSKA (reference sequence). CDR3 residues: CSAMGHKNTGELFF. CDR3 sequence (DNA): TGCAGTGCTATGGGACATAAGAACACCGGGGAGCTGTTTTTT.

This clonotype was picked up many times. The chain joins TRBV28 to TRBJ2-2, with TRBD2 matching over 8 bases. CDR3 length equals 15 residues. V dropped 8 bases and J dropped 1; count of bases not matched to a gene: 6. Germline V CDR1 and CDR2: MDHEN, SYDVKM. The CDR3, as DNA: TGTGCCAGCTCGGGGGGGCCCATGAACACCGGGGAGCTGTTTTTT. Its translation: CASSGGPMNTGELFF. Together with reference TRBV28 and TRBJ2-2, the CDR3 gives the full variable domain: DVKVTQSSRYLVKRTGEKVFLECVQDMDHENMFWYRQDPGLGLRLIYFSYDVKMKEKGDIPEGYSVSREKKERFSLILESASTNQTSMYLCASSGGPMNTGELFFGEGSRLTVL.

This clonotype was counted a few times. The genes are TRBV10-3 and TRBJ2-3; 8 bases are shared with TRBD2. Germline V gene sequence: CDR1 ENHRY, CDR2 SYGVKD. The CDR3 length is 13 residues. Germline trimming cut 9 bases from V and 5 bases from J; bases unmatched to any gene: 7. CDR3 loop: CAIAAGGQDTQYF. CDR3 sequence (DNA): TGTGCCATAGCCGCGGGGGGACAAGATACGCAGTATTTT.

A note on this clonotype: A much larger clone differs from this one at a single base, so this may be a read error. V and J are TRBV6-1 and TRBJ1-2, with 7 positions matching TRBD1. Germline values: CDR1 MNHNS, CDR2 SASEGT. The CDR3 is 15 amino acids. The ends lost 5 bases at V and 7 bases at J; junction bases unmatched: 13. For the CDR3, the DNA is TGTGCCAGCAGTACCACAGACAGGGAAAAGGGTGGCTACACCTTC. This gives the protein CASSTTDREKGGYTF.

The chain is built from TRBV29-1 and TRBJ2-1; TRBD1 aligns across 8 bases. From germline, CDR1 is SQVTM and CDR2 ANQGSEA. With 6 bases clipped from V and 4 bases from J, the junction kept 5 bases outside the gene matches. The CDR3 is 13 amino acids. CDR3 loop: CSVTGQAYNEQFF. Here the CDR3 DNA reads TGCAGCGTAACGGGACAGGCGTACAATGAGCAGTTCTTC.